This T cell receptor (beta chain) was recovered during a study of blood T cell repertoires in COVID-19. Study as a whole: Acute and convalescent COVID-19 specimens originated in the United States, Italy and Spain. In each case, the material was cDNA or gDNA derived from T cells, B-cell-depleted T cells, or PBMCs.

CDR3 length equals 13 residues. The germline V gene has CDR1 DFQATT and CDR2 SNEGSKA (reference sequence). V was pared by 3 bases and J by 7 bases, with 16 bases between. This clone was picked up one time. As processed by the authors: Amplified reference gene primers provided the basis for estimating nucleated cell counts. Generated by immunoSEQ multiplex PCR, the TCRdb table keeps only in-frame clones and is missing some. V, J and clone size are those of that table, while D and trimming were read from the DNA. Of some 260,000 clones in the sample, roughly 88% were seen once. The chain combines TRBV20-1 with TRBJ2-7, with D unresolved. The sequencing input was peripheral blood. The sequence was collected from a woman younger than 45 with acute or convalescent COVID-19. The CDR3 DNA reads TGCAGTGCTAGTTCCTCCCCCCGGTGGGAGCAGTACTTC. Encoded protein: CSASSSPRWEQYF.